This is a list of T cell receptor beta chains from one sample in a study of blood T cell repertoires in COVID-19. Sequenced by immunoSEQ multiplex PCR; TCRdb stores in-frame clones only, minus some. Of a few hundred thousand clones in the sample, around 89% were seen once. Sequences were obtained from peripheral blood. The source of these receptors is a woman in her fifties or sixties with COVID-19, enrolled during active disease. Each CDR3 is given with its conserved first and last residue. Fields, in order: CDR3 protein, V gene, J gene.

cdr3_aa: CSVEDGRGSTDTQYF
v_call: TRBV29-1
j_call: TRBJ2-3

cdr3_aa: CASSVGPPTDTQYF
v_call: TRBV2
j_call: TRBJ2-3

cdr3_aa: CASTRGSEPQHF
v_call: TRBV12-3/TRBV12-4
j_call: TRBJ1-5

cdr3_aa: CASSHTGQREGYTF
v_call: TRBV4-1
j_call: TRBJ1-2

cdr3_aa: CASSFGQQNTEAFF
v_call: TRBV5-1
j_call: TRBJ1-1

cdr3_aa: CASSLSTGSYEQYF
v_call: TRBV7-8
j_call: TRBJ2-7

cdr3_aa: CASSPYRGPSTDTQYF
v_call: TRBV18
j_call: TRBJ2-3

cdr3_aa: CASSPSQGWVGEKLFF
v_call: TRBV28
j_call: TRBJ1-4

cdr3_aa: CASSYSSSGIPTF
v_call: TRBV6-5
j_call: TRBJ1-2

cdr3_aa: CASSDSPSGWSGNTIYF
v_call: TRBV7-6
j_call: TRBJ1-3

cdr3_aa: CASSFGLAGPNEQFF
v_call: TRBV11-3
j_call: TRBJ2-1

cdr3_aa: CASSLHPGTFPDTQYF
v_call: TRBV3-1/TRBV3-2
j_call: TRBJ2-3

cdr3_aa: CASSYRSPDTDTQYF
v_call: TRBV5-1
j_call: TRBJ2-3

cdr3_aa: CASTTLGTDTQYF
v_call: TRBV5-4
j_call: TRBJ2-3

cdr3_aa: CASRVSSGGAYEQYF
v_call: TRBV2
j_call: TRBJ2-7

cdr3_aa: CASSFLSGSPLHF
v_call: TRBV11-2
j_call: TRBJ1-6

cdr3_aa: CASSLGATGEGYTF
v_call: TRBV7-2
j_call: TRBJ1-2

cdr3_aa: CASSPVDRDSPLHF
v_call: TRBV9
j_call: TRBJ1-6

cdr3_aa: CAWTTPPSSYNEQFF
v_call: TRBV30
j_call: TRBJ2-1

cdr3_aa: CASSLLAIYEQYF
v_call: TRBV6-2/TRBV6-3
j_call: TRBJ2-7

cdr3_aa: CSASVASTDTQYF
v_call: TRBV20-1
j_call: TRBJ2-3

cdr3_aa: CASSLWPRGSGNTIYF
v_call: TRBV28
j_call: TRBJ1-3

cdr3_aa: CASSSKVMGGRDEQFF
v_call: TRBV5-4
j_call: TRBJ2-1

cdr3_aa: CASRSQNTEAFF
v_call: TRBV13
j_call: TRBJ1-1

cdr3_aa: CASSSSHITTGDPRGYTF
v_call: TRBV7-9
j_call: TRBJ1-2

cdr3_aa: CASRDRGASYEQYF
v_call: TRBV28
j_call: TRBJ2-7

cdr3_aa: CASSQDSGRYTQYF
v_call: TRBV4-1
j_call: TRBJ2-3

cdr3_aa: CASSPPWGQGNQPQHF
v_call: TRBV28
j_call: TRBJ1-5

cdr3_aa: CASSLVGGLPDRAPEAFF
v_call: TRBV5-1
j_call: TRBJ1-1

cdr3_aa: CASSLGGVSYGYTF
v_call: TRBV14
j_call: TRBJ1-2

cdr3_aa: CASSLVGEPYEQYF
v_call: TRBV13
j_call: TRBJ2-7

cdr3_aa: CATSYNQGDGYTF
v_call: TRBV15
j_call: TRBJ1-2

cdr3_aa: CASSIWWMGQQNTEAFF
v_call: TRBV19
j_call: TRBJ1-1

cdr3_aa: CASSPRTGEETQYF
v_call: TRBV7-9
j_call: TRBJ2-5

cdr3_aa: CASRNRGDSPLHF
v_call: TRBV5-4
j_call: TRBJ1-6

cdr3_aa: CAATGLAGVYTQYF
v_call: TRBV2
j_call: TRBJ2-3

cdr3_aa: CASSALYVRTGGGKTEAFF
v_call: TRBV6-1
j_call: TRBJ1-1

cdr3_aa: CASSLGPADREEQFF
v_call: TRBV5-1
j_call: TRBJ2-1

cdr3_aa: CASSMGLSNTEAFF
v_call: TRBV19
j_call: TRBJ1-1

cdr3_aa: CASSVGSETIYF
v_call: TRBV9
j_call: TRBJ1-3

cdr3_aa: CASSATKSGANVLTF
v_call: TRBV10-2
j_call: TRBJ2-6

cdr3_aa: CSASSGGYEQFF
v_call: TRBV20-1
j_call: TRBJ2-1

cdr3_aa: CASSHPRGSYNSPLHF
v_call: TRBV4-1
j_call: TRBJ1-6

cdr3_aa: CASSPRGINTGELFF
v_call: TRBV7-3
j_call: TRBJ2-2

cdr3_aa: CASSARGTGGTDTQYF
v_call: TRBV6-1
j_call: TRBJ2-3